Listed below are T cell receptor beta chains from one sample, sequenced in a study of blood T cell repertoires in COVID-19. Sequencing was performed with immunoSEQ multiplex PCR; in TCRdb, only in-frame clones are kept and a portion is missing. This sample carries 90,000 or so clones, more than 70% of them seen once, and the ten largest clones take 20% to 30%. Sequenced: peripheral blood. These receptors were collected from a human donor in a cohort sampled during active COVID-19. CDR3s include the opening cysteine and the closing phenylalanine or tryptophan. Each record gives: clone size, V gene, J gene, D gene, CDR3 protein, CDR3 DNA. A D gene is named only where the DNA matches it firmly. Clone size, where shown, is once, few, many, or a class for clones that have expanded.

once	TRBV20-1	TRBJ1-4	.	CSASHSQPFGEKLFF	TGCAGTGCTAGTCATTCACAGCCATTTGGGGAAAAACTGTTTTTT
.	TRBV6-6	TRBJ2-7	TRBD2	CASSRHPSGGDTTYEQYF	TGTGCCAGCAGTCGACATCCTAGCGGGGGGGATACTACCTACGAGCAGTACTTC
.	TRBV7-3	TRBJ2-3	.	CASSLSGAGSTDTQYF	TGTGCCAGCAGCTTAAGTGGGGCCGGAAGCACAGATACGCAGTATTTT
.	TRBV19	TRBJ1-2	TRBD1	CASSNRRQGGYTF	TGTGCCAGTAGTAATCGGCGACAGGGAGGCTACACCTTC
few	TRBV6-5	TRBJ2-3	TRBD2	CASSYSRGGRIWYF	TGTGCCAGCAGTTACTCGAGGGGAGGGAGGATTTGGTATTTT
few	TRBV5-6	TRBJ1-3	.	CASSSDRNTIYF	TGTGCCAGCAGCTCGGACAGAAACACCATATATTTT
.	TRBV7-2	TRBJ2-1	.	CASSLELHEQFF	TGTGCCAGCAGCTTAGAGCTCCATGAGCAGTTCTTC
medium-sized	TRBV4-1	TRBJ2-7	TRBD2	CASSQVTSGTYEQYF	TGCGCCAGCAGCCAAGTGACTAGCGGAACCTACGAGCAGTACTTC
.	TRBV3-1/TRBV3-2	TRBJ1-6	.	CADPPGGGAAYNSPLHF	TGTGCCGACCCCCCCGGGGGAGGGGCCGCCTATAATTCACCCCTCCACTTT
.	TRBV5-5	TRBJ2-3	TRBD1	CASSLQGAWTDTQYF	TGTGCCAGCAGCTTACAGGGGGCTTGGACAGATACGCAGTATTTT
.	TRBV12-5	TRBJ1-2	.	CASKVTAIGYTF	TGTGCTAGTAAAGTGACTGCTATCGGCTACACCTTC
.	TRBV9	TRBJ1-1	.	CASSVEVGRTEAFF	TGTGCCAGCAGCGTAGAGGTAGGGAGGACTGAAGCTTTCTTT
.	TRBV11-2	TRBJ2-3	.	CASSSTRVLRGDTQYF	TGTGCCAGCAGCTCTACCCGGGTACTAAGGGGAGATACGCAGTATTTT
few	TRBV4-2	TRBJ2-7	.	CASSQDWAALGDEQYF	TGTGCCAGCAGCCAAGACTGGGCAGCCCTCGGGGACGAGCAGTACTTC
.	TRBV11-2	TRBJ2-3	.	CASSLDGSYTDTQYF	TGTGCCAGCAGCTTAGATGGGAGTTACACAGATACGCAGTATTTT
.	TRBV10-2	TRBJ1-1	TRBD1	CASSVGQGGYTEAFF	TGCGCCAGCAGTGTAGGACAGGGAGGTTACACTGAAGCTTTCTTT
.	TRBV5-1	TRBJ2-5	TRBD1	CASSLQRTGRRQETQYF	TGCGCCAGCAGCTTGCAACGGACAGGGAGGAGGCAAGAGACCCAGTACTTC
few	TRBV6-1	TRBJ1-6	.	CASSDDRSSYNSPLHF	TGTGCCAGCAGTGACGACAGGAGCTCCTATAATTCACCCCTCCACTTT
.	TRBV9	TRBJ2-1	TRBD2	CASSALGGSSYNEQFF	TGTGCCAGCAGCGCTCTAGGCGGGAGCTCCTACAATGAGCAGTTCTTC
.	TRBV5-8	TRBJ2-7	TRBD1	CASSSRDRAYEQYF	TGTGCCAGCAGCTCCCGGGACAGGGCCTACGAGCAGTACTTC
.	TRBV5-6	TRBJ2-1	TRBD1	CASSRLGQGSYNEQFF	TGTGCCAGCAGCCGTTTGGGACAGGGGTCCTACAATGAGCAGTTCTTC
.	TRBV3-1/TRBV3-2	TRBJ2-7	TRBD2	CASSQSLAGGNEQYF	TGTGCCAGCAGCCAGAGCCTAGCGGGGGGGAACGAGCAGTACTTC
.	TRBV2	TRBJ2-3	TRBD2	CASSPGVAGGRDTQYF	TGTGCCAGCAGCCCCGGGGTAGCGGGGGGGAGAGATACGCAGTATTTT
.	TRBV7-2	TRBJ2-7	.	CASSPGGLQIYEQYF	TGTGCCAGCAGTCCAGGAGGGCTACAAATCTACGAGCAGTACTTC
.	TRBV6-5	TRBJ1-1	.	CASSPRAGANTEAFF	TGTGCCAGCAGTCCCAGGGCAGGGGCTAACACTGAAGCTTTCTTT
once	TRBV2	TRBJ2-2	.	CASSEEGRNTGELFF	TGTGCCAGCAGTGAGGAGGGACGAAACACCGGGGAGCTGTTTTTT
.	TRBV5-1	TRBJ1-1	.	CASSLERSEAFF	TGCGCCAGCAGCTTGGAACGGTCAGAAGCTTTCTTT
.	TRBV9	TRBJ2-5	TRBD2	CASSERGGRGETQYF	TGTGCCAGCAGCGAGAGGGGCGGGAGAGGAGAGACCCAGTACTTC
.	TRBV11-2	TRBJ2-7	.	CASSPNAGTTNSYEQYF	TGTGCCAGCAGCCCAAATGCCGGGACAACTAACTCCTACGAGCAGTACTTC
.	TRBV7-9	TRBJ2-2	TRBD1	CASRRPGQGNTGELFF	TGTGCCAGCAGACGGCCGGGACAGGGGAACACCGGGGAGCTGTTTTTT
.	TRBV4-3	TRBJ2-7	.	CASSQEAQSYEQYF	TGCGCCAGCAGCCAAGAGGCCCAGTCCTACGAGCAGTACTTC
.	TRBV7-2	TRBJ1-2	.	CASSLDGFSNYGYTF	TGTGCCAGCAGCTTAGATGGCTTTTCTAACTATGGCTACACCTTC
.	TRBV2	TRBJ2-3	TRBD2	CASTRLAGGADTQYF	TGTGCCAGCACCCGACTAGCGGGGGGAGCAGATACGCAGTATTTT
.	TRBV28	TRBJ1-3	.	CASSSSPFSGNTIYF	TGTGCCAGCAGTTCCTCCCCTTTCTCTGGAAACACCATATATTTT
few	TRBV11-2	TRBJ2-3	TRBD2	CASSLDMRGTSGSTDTQYF	TGTGCCAGCAGCTTAGACATGAGGGGGACTAGCGGGAGCACAGATACGCAGTATTTT
few	TRBV7-2	TRBJ1-5	TRBD1	CASSQGVNQPQHF	TGTGCCAGCAGCCAGGGGGTCAATCAGCCCCAGCATTTT
.	TRBV7-2	TRBJ2-7	.	CASSSWGGRNEQYF	TGTGCCAGCAGCTCCTGGGGGGGCAGGAACGAGCAGTACTTC
.	TRBV28	TRBJ1-5	.	CASRPGVAGYSNQPQHF	TGTGCCAGCAGACCCGGGGTTGCGGGATATAGCAATCAGCCCCAGCATTTT
.	TRBV18	TRBJ1-6	.	CASSRPTRNSPLHF	TGTGCCAGCTCAAGACCGACAAGGAATTCACCCCTCCACTTT
.	TRBV12-5	TRBJ1-5	.	CASADGQRNSNQPQHF	TGTGCTAGTGCCGATGGGCAGCGGAATAGCAATCAGCCCCAGCATTTT
.	TRBV19	TRBJ1-5	TRBD1	CASSARTGSQPQHF	TGTGCCAGTAGTGCCCGGACAGGGAGCCAGCCCCAGCATTTT
.	TRBV10-2	TRBJ1-1	.	CASSESGARGNTEAFF	TGCGCCAGCAGTGAGTCGGGGGCCAGGGGGAACACTGAAGCTTTCTTT
once	TRBV12-3/TRBV12-4	TRBJ1-5	.	CASTLGGGQPQHF	TGTGCCAGCACTCTGGGGGGAGGCCAGCCCCAGCATTTT
.	TRBV3-1/TRBV3-2	TRBJ1-5	.	CASSQTGRQPQHF	TGTGCCAGCAGCCAAACAGGTCGTCAGCCCCAGCATTTT
.	TRBV7-2	TRBJ2-3	TRBD2	CASSLARGGGAADTQYF	TGTGCCAGCAGCTTAGCGAGGGGCGGGGGGGCCGCGGATACGCAGTATTTT
.	TRBV7-9	TRBJ2-7	TRBD2	CASSFSGLAGDYEQYF	TGTGCCAGCAGCTTCTCGGGACTAGCGGGAGACTACGAGCAGTACTTC
.	TRBV4-1	TRBJ2-7	TRBD2	CASSQGGTSGSVDIYEQYF	TGCGCCAGCAGCCAAGGAGGGACTAGCGGGAGTGTTGATATCTACGAGCAGTACTTC
.	TRBV7-2	TRBJ2-3	TRBD2	CASSLWSRLAGGTIDTQYF	TGTGCCAGCAGCTTATGGAGTCGGCTAGCGGGAGGGACTATAGATACGCAGTATTTT
.	TRBV12-3/TRBV12-4	TRBJ1-1	.	CASNLEGVSEAFF	TGTGCCAGCAACTTGGAGGGCGTATCTGAAGCTTTCTTT
.	TRBV9	TRBJ1-3	.	CASSGLGQNGNTIYF	TGTGCCAGCAGCGGTTTGGGCCAGAATGGAAACACCATATATTTT
.	TRBV11-2	TRBJ1-1	.	CASSLGVTGGTEAFF	TGTGCCAGCAGCCTGGGGGTGACCGGGGGCACTGAAGCTTTCTTT
.	TRBV4-1	TRBJ1-2	TRBD1	CASSDIPVTGSYYGYTF	TGCGCCAGCAGCGACATTCCGGTGACAGGGAGCTACTATGGCTACACCTTC
.	TRBV20-1	TRBJ2-1	.	CSASRLGRIVITVWYNEQFF	TGCAGTGCTAGTCGGTTGGGGAGAATAGTGATTACAGTCTGGTACAATGAGCAGTTCTTC
few	TRBV5-1	TRBJ2-7	TRBD1	CASSPGGQGGEQYF	TGCGCCAGCAGCCCAGGGGGACAGGGGGGCGAGCAGTACTTC
.	TRBV4-1	TRBJ2-2	TRBD2	CASSQEGTSGSWELFF	TGCGCCAGCAGCCAAGAGGGGACTAGCGGGAGCTGGGAGCTGTTTTTT